The 12 T cell receptor beta chains listed next were all sequenced from one sample in a study of long-term antiretroviral therapy in people with HIV. At survey level, the immunoSEQ assay was run in its v3.0 version. Using immunoSEQ multiplex PCR, the repertoire was profiled, and TCRdb retains in-frame clones only, with some absent. The sample lists some 20,000 clones; roughly 70% were seen once. This sample comprised unsorted PBMCs, obtained 0.5 years before starting antiretroviral therapy. The source of these receptors is a man aged 18 to 30 with HIV.

The CDR3 sequence is CASSSRTGAYTEAFF. In nucleotides, the CDR3 is TGTGCCAGCAGCTCCCGGACAGGGGCGTACACTGAAGCTTTCTTT. The chain uses TRBV7-8 and TRBJ1-1, with 9 bases matching TRBD1. Germline V lookup: CDR1 SGHVS, CDR2 FQNEAQ. Losses at the gene ends were 4 bases for V and 3 bases for J; bases not matched to a gene: 6. The CDR3 runs 15 residues. Variable domain in full (rest from reference TRBV7-8 and TRBJ1-1): GAGVSQSPRYKVAKRGQDVALRCDPISGHVSLFWYQQALGQGPEFLTYFQNEAQLDKSGLPSDRFFAERPEGSVSTLKIQRTQQEDSAVYLCASSSRTGAYTEAFFGQGTRLTVV.

This chain joins TRBV5-8 and TRBJ2-1; the match to TRBD2 covers 9 bases. After removal of 4 bases from V and 4 bases from J, the junction contained 6 bases not matched to a gene. Germline V gene sequence: CDR1 SGHTS, CDR2 YDEGEE. CDR3 length: 15 residues. CDR3 protein: CASSHLAGLYNEQFF. CDR3 bases: TGTGCCAGCAGCCATCTAGCGGGACTTTACAATGAGCAGTTCTTC.

This clone was seen more than once but under ten times. The V and J genes are TRBV9 and TRBJ1-1, with a tentative D call TRBD1 (5 bases). The CDR3 has 10 amino acids. V was clipped by 7 bases and J by 7 bases, with 8 bases between them. Germline V gene lookup returns CDR1 SGDLS and CDR2 YYNGEE. The CDR3, as DNA: TGTGCCAGCCATGGGGGTGAAGCTTTCTTT. Encoded protein: CASHGGEAFF.

Only a few counts were recorded for this clone. The chain employs TRBV7-3 and TRBJ2-2; D tentatively reads TRBD1 or TRBD2 (6 bases each). The germline gives CDR1 SGHTA, CDR2 FQGTGA. V was clipped by 6 bases and J by 6 bases, with 20 bases between them. The CDR3 sequence is 16 residues long. The CDR3: CASSSTGGQGSGELFF. The CDR3 DNA sequence: TGTGCCAGCAGTTCTACTGGGGGGCAAGGGTCCGGGGAGCTGTTTTTT.

The sample holds one count of this clone. The genes are TRBV5-6 and TRBJ2-1, with D perhaps matching TRBD1 or TRBD2 (6 bases each). Trimming stripped 3 bases from V and 4 bases from J, with 17 bases between. From germline, CDR1 is SGHDT and CDR2 YYEEEE. There are 16 residues in the CDR3. The CDR3 is CASSSGVGAGYNEQFF. In DNA form, the CDR3 reads TGTGCCAGCAGCTCTGGAGTGGGGGCGGGGTACAATGAGCAGTTCTTC.

The chain combines TRBV9 with TRBJ1-5; no clear D. Trimming shortened V by 3 bases and J by 7 bases, and 11 bases separated the two germline ends. The CDR3 is 13 amino acids. Germline CDR1 is SGDLS and CDR2 is YYNGEE. The CDR3 nucleotides are TGTGCCAGCAGCGGTGGAGATTCCCAGCCCCAGCATTTT. It specifies CASSGGDSQPQHF.

This clone has a handful of counts. This chain uses TRBV7-9 with TRBJ1-2; D is possibly TRBD1 (5 bases). The length of the CDR3 is 15 residues. Germline CDR1 reads SEHNR; CDR2 reads FQNEAQ (reference sequence). Trimming left V 3 bases short and J 6 bases short, with 17 bases between. The CDR3 sequence: CASSLGPGTPNGYTF. CDR3 in DNA: TGTGCCAGCAGCTTGGGGCCCGGGACCCCGAATGGCTACACCTTC.

The chain couples TRBV27 to TRBJ1-1, with TRBD1 matching 7 bases. Trimming cost V 5 bases and J 7 bases; bases outside gene matches: 10. The CDR3 is made up of 14 amino acids. The germline V gene encodes CDR1 MNHEY and CDR2 SMNVEV (reference sequence). The CDR3 loop is CASSPSSRTGEAFF. In nucleotides, the CDR3 is TGTGCCAGCAGTCCTAGCTCACGGACAGGTGAAGCTTTCTTT.

The chain combines TRBV7-2 with TRBJ1-1; 7 bases are shared with TRBD1. Germline lookup yields CDR1 SGHTA and CDR2 FQGNSA. The CDR3 is 17 amino acids. With 0 bases clipped from V and 2 bases from J, the junction kept 9 bases outside the gene matches. In DNA form, the CDR3 reads TGTGCCAGCAGCTTAGCTGGGGGGGACAGAGCCAACACTGAAGCTTTCTTT. Translated: CASSLAGGDRANTEAFF.

This clone showed up just once. The rearrangement uses TRBV6-1 and TRBJ1-4, with 7 positions matching TRBD1. The CDR3 is 14 amino acids. Trimming took 6 bases from V and 6 from J; bases not matched to a gene: 7. In germline, CDR1 is MNHNS, CDR2 SASEGT. CDR3 sequence reads: CASRHRDRYEKLFF. The CDR3 DNA follows: TGTGCCAGCAGACACCGGGACAGATATGAAAAACTGTTTTTT.

The chain joins TRBV5-1 to TRBJ1-1, with 7 bases identical to TRBD1. This CDR3 comprises 16 residues. Germline CDR1 and CDR2: SGHRS and YFSETQ. Germline trimming cut 2 bases from V and 4 bases from J; bases unmatched to any gene: 11. The CDR3 protein is CASSLFGTDGITEAFF. CDR3 nucleotides: TGCGCCAGCAGCTTATTCGGGACAGATGGAATCACTGAAGCTTTCTTT. Full variable domain (rest looked up from reference TRBV5-1 and TRBJ1-1): KAGVTQTPRYLIKTRGQQVTLSCSPISGHRSVSWYQQTPGQGLQFLFEYFSETQRNKGNFPGRFSGRQFSNSRSEMNVSTLELGDSALYLCASSLFGTDGITEAFFGQGTRLTVV.

The rearrangement uses TRBV5-5 and TRBJ1-5; D ambiguous. The ends were cut back, 8 bases at V and 3 bases at J, with 12 bases in the middle. This CDR3 comprises 13 residues. Germline CDR1 and CDR2: SGHKS and YYEKEE (reference sequence). CDR3 residues: CASKADLNQPQHF. The CDR3 DNA follows: TGTGCCAGTAAGGCGGACCTCAATCAGCCCCAGCATTTT.